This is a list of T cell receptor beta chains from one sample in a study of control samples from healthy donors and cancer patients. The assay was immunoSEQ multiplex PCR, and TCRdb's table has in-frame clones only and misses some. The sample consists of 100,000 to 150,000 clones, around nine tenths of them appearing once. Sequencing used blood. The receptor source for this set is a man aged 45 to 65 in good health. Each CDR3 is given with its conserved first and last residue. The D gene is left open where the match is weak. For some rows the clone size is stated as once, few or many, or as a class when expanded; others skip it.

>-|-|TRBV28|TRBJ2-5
TGTGCCAGCAGTCCGCGGACCCCCATCGAGACCCAGTACTTC
CASSPRTPIETQYF
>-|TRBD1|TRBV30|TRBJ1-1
TGTGCCTGGAGTGTACAGGGGAGTCGGACTGAAGCTTTCTTT
CAWSVQGSRTEAFF
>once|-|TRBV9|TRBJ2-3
TGTGCCAGCAGCATAGGAGGGGGGGGCACAGATACGCAGTATTTT
CASSIGGGGTDTQYF
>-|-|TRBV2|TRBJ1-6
TGTGCCAGCAGTGCCGTGAGCTCCTATAATTCACCCCTCCACTTT
CASSAVSSYNSPLHF
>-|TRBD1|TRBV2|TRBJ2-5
TGTGCCAGCAATACAGGGGCCATCGCGGAGACCCAGTACTTC
CASNTGAIAETQYF
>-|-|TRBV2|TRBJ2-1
TGTGCCAGCAGTGCGGGCAGGGAATACAATGAGCAGTTCTTC
CASSAGREYNEQFF
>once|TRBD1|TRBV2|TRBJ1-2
TGTGCCAGCAGTCAAACGACAGGGGGGTATGGCTACACCTTC
CASSQTTGGYGYTF
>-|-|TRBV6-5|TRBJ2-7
TGTGCCAGCAGCCAGACGGAGACCTACGAGCAGTACTTC
CASSQTETYEQYF
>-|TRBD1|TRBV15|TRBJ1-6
TGTGCCACCAGCAGCCGACAGGGAGGCGGCCGAGATTCACCCCTCCACTTT
CATSSRQGGGRDSPLHF
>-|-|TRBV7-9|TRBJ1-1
TGTGCCAGCACCCCTAGGGGGAATAGGGGAACTGAAGCTTTCTTT
CASTPRGNRGTEAFF
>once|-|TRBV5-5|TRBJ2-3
TGTGCCAGCAGCTTGGTTGTGGCAGATACGCAGTATTTT
CASSLVVADTQYF
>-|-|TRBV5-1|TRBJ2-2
TGCGCCAGCGGTCCTAGGGGAAGGTACACCGGGGAGCTGTTTTTT
CASGPRGRYTGELFF
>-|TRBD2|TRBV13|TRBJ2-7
TGTGCCAGCAGCTCCGGGTTCCCTTGGCTAGCGGGGCCCGGGGACGAGCAGTACTTC
CASSSGFPWLAGPGDEQYF
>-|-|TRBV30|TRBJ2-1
TGTGCCTGGGGGCTAACGGGACACAATGAGCAGTTCTTC
CAWGLTGHNEQFF
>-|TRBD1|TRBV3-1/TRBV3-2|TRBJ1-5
TGTGCCAGCAGCCTGACAGGGTCTAGCAATCAGCCCCAGCATTTT
CASSLTGSSNQPQHF
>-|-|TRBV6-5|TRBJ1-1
TGTGCCAGCATCCCCCCGGGCCAGGGTCAAGCTTTCTTT
CASIPPGQGQAFF
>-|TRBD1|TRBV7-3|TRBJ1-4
TGTGCCAGCAGCTTAATTCCGCAGGGGGAGGATGAAAAACTGTTTTTT
CASSLIPQGEDEKLFF
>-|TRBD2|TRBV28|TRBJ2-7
TGTGCCAGCAGACCTCTAGCGGGGGGGAACTACGAGCAGTACTTC
CASRPLAGGNYEQYF
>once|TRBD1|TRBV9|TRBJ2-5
TGTGCCAGCAGCGTAGAGGGACAGGGGGCGCTGGAGACCCAGTACTTC
CASSVEGQGALETQYF
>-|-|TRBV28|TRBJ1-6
TGTGCCAGCAGTTTGCGGGTGTCAGGGGAATCACCCCTCCACTTT
CASSLRVSGESPLHF
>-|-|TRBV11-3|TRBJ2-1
TGTGCCAGCAGCCTGGGACAGCGGGAAAATGAGCAGTTCTTC
CASSLGQRENEQFF
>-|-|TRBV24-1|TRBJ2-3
TGTGCCACCAGTGATCCCTCTGTCACAGATACGCAGTATTTT
CATSDPSVTDTQYF
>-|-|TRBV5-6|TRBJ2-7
TGTGCCAGCACCCGGGGGTACGAGCAGTACTTC
CASTRGYEQYF
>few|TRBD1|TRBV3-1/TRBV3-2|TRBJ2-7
TGTGCCAGCAGCCGGGACAGGGGGGCCTACGAGCAGTACTTC
CASSRDRGAYEQYF
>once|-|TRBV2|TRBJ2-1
TGTGCCAGCAGCCCGGACTATCGAGATTACAATGAGCAGTTCTTC
CASSPDYRDYNEQFF
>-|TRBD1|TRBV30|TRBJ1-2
TGTGCCTGGAGTGTAGAAGGCGTGGGGACAGGGGGCAACTATGGCTACACCTTC
CAWSVEGVGTGGNYGYTF
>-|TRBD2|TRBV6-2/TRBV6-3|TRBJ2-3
TGTGCCAGCAGTTACTTTTTACTAGCGGGGGGCGGACCTAGAACAGATACGCAGTATTTT
CASSYFLLAGGGPRTDTQYF
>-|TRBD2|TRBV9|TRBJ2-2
TGTGCCAGCAGCGTACACGTAAGGAGCGGGGGGGTCACCGGGGAGCTGTTTTTT
CASSVHVRSGGVTGELFF